The 16 T cell receptor beta chains in this list originate from one sample, sequenced in a study of metastatic and nonmetastatic thyroid tumors. TCRdb redid the clone calls on the PCR reads using MiXCR. Found here are about 15,000 clones, over 20% of them singletons; the top ten hold over 6%. All patients were treatment-naive before thyroid surgery. What was sequenced was tumor tissue. These receptor sequences come from a female donor with papillary thyroid cancer or a benign thyroid nodule (not recorded which). Some clones in this sample may be carry-over from other donors' samples.

About this clone: Its ends do not fully match the called genes, so a read error is possible. The V call is TRBV11-2, the J call TRBJ2-2; the match to TRBD2 covers 7 bases. Germline CDR1 reads SGHAT; CDR2 reads FQNNGV. The CDR3 loop spans 13 amino acids. The CDR3 DNA sequence: TGTGCCATCAGCACTCGGGGGGCCGGGGAGCTGTTTTTT. The encoded protein is CAISTRGAGELFF.

This clone turned up a few times. The chain employs TRBV19 and TRBJ2-7, with TRBD1 matching over 10 bases. The CDR3 runs to 14 residues. Germline V gene data show CDR1 as LNHDA and CDR2 as SQIVND (reference sequence). Unmatched junction bases numbered 9, after V lost 8 bases and J lost 5 bases. CDR3 sequence: CASEQTGGANEQYF. CDR3 DNA: TGTGCCAGTGAACAGACAGGGGGCGCGAACGAGCAGTACTTC. Complete variable domain (other parts from reference TRBV19 and TRBJ2-7): DGGITQSPKYLFRKEGQNVTLSCEQNLNHDAMYWYRQDPGQGLRLIYYSQIVNDFQKGDIAEGYSVSREKKESFPLTVTSAQKNPTAFYLCASEQTGGANEQYFGPGTRLTVT.

The chain employs TRBV4-1 and TRBJ1-2; D is ambiguous. Germline assignment: CDR1 MGHRA and CDR2 YSYEKL. This CDR3 is 15 amino acids long. V lost 1 base to trimming and J lost 4 bases, with 13 bases between them. CDR3 in amino acids: CASSQVLGVGYGYTF. The CDR3 bases are TGCGCCAGCAGCCAAGTTCTGGGAGTCGGCTATGGCTACACCTTC.

By sample share, this clone is medium-sized. This chain joins TRBV27 and TRBJ2-7; 7 bases are shared with TRBD2. Germline V gene sequence: CDR1 MNHEY, CDR2 SMNVEV (reference sequence). After removal of 6 bases from V and 3 bases from J, the junction contained 14 bases not matched to a gene. CDR3 length equals 16 residues. In DNA form, the CDR3 reads TGTGCCAGCAGCTCCTATTGGGGGGGAATTATCTACGAGCAGTACTTC. Translating it yields CASSSYWGGIIYEQYF.

This clone was observed a handful of times. The chain employs TRBV28 and TRBJ2-2; 7 nucleotides align to TRBD2. The CDR3 extends over 17 amino acids. The junction had 9 bases not matched to a gene; V was cut back by 5 bases and J by 0 bases. The germline V gene encodes CDR1 MDHEN and CDR2 SYDVKM. CDR3 in amino acids: CASSPTAGSSNTGELFF. The CDR3 DNA follows: TGTGCCAGCAGTCCTACAGCGGGATCTTCGAACACCGGGGAGCTGTTTTTT.

At least ten counts were recorded for this clone. J is TRBJ2-3 and V is TRBV7-8; 8 bases align to TRBD2. Germline lookup yields CDR1 SGHVS and CDR2 FQNEAQ. The V gene end was trimmed by 1 base and the J gene end by 0 bases; junction bases not matched to a gene: 3. The CDR3 is 16 residues long. CDR3 in DNA: TGTGCCAGCAGCTTAGAGGCTAGCGGGAGCACAGATACGCAGTATTTT. Translation gives CASSLEASGSTDTQYF.

The sample holds many counts of this clone. This rearrangement joins TRBV5-1 to TRBJ2-1; 13 bases fit TRBD2. Losses at the gene ends were 0 bases for V and 4 bases for J; bases not matched to a gene: 4. Germline V gene data show CDR1 as SGHRS and CDR2 as YFSETQ. The CDR3 runs 17 residues. The CDR3: CASSLVPGLAGYNEQFF. CDR3 bases: TGCGCCAGCAGCTTGGTTCCGGGACTAGCGGGGTACAATGAGCAGTTCTTC. The full variable domain, in which reference TRBV5-1 and TRBJ2-1 provide the parts outside the CDR3, is KAGVTQTPRYLIKTRGQQVTLSCSPISGHRSVSWYQQTPGQGLQFLFEYFSETQRNKGNFPGRFSGRQFSNSRSEMNVSTLELGDSALYLCASSLVPGLAGYNEQFFGPGTRLTVL.

This clone has just a few counts. The limits of the CDR3 on the DNA are not certain, so only TCRdb's listed CDR3 is given. Other DNA sequences of this sample code for an identical CDR3. CDR3: CASSFAGGSGELFF. This rearrangement joins TRBV12-3 or TRBV12-4 to TRBJ2-2; no DNA check was done on the table's D call, TRBD2. A total of 14 residues make up the CDR3, ends included.

This clone was picked up one time. The gene calls are TRBV11-1 and TRBJ1-1; 7 positions match TRBD1. CDR1 and CDR2 (germline): SGHAT, FQDESV (reference sequence). The V gene end was trimmed by 8 bases and the J gene end by 5 bases; junction bases not matched to a gene: 17. The CDR3 loop spans 16 amino acids. CDR3 region: CASSELLQGLGTEAFF. The CDR3 nucleotides read TGTGCCAGCTCAGAACTTTTACAGGGGTTGGGTACTGAAGCTTTCTTT.

This clone was recorded many times. The chain couples TRBV2 to TRBJ2-3; D may be TRBD2 (6 bases). Deletions cut 7 bases from V and 2 bases from J, with 16 bases between. CDR3 length equals 15 residues. Germline V gene sequence: CDR1 SNHLY, CDR2 FYNNEI. CDR3 loop: CASTRDSLITDTQYF. The CDR3 nucleotides are TGTGCCAGCACCCGGGACTCGCTTATCACAGATACGCAGTATTTT.

This clone occurred a few times. The chain carries TRBV28 and TRBJ1-6; D possibly corresponds to TRBD1 (6 bases). The V gene's germline CDR1 is MDHEN and CDR2 SYDVKM. The CDR3 sequence is 12 residues long. Trimming shortened V by 7 bases and J by 7 bases, and 8 bases separated the two germline ends. The CDR3 sequence is CASIGQNSPLHF. CDR3 nucleotides: TGTGCCAGCATAGGACAGAATTCACCCCTCCACTTT.

This clone has at least ten counts. The chain uses TRBV19 and TRBJ1-1; 9 bases line up with TRBD1. CDR3 length: 14 residues. Per germline, CDR1 LNHDA and CDR2 SQIVND (reference sequence). V trimming: 5 bases; J trimming: 5 bases; junction bases outside the gene matches: 6. CDR3 amino acids: CASSPGQGWTEAFF. CDR3 in DNA: TGTGCCAGTAGTCCCGGACAGGGGTGGACTGAAGCTTTCTTT.

This clone occurred many times. This chain connects TRBV18 to TRBJ2-5; no clear D. Germline lookup yields CDR1 KGHSH and CDR2 LQKENI. Trimming removed 3 bases from V and 1 base from J, with 15 bases in between. The CDR3 runs 16 residues. CDR3 region: CASSPTSLDLQETQYF. CDR3 DNA: TGTGCCAGCTCACCTACGTCTCTAGATCTCCAAGAGACCCAGTACTTC.

Many counts were recorded for this clone. The V gene is TRBV7-9, the J gene TRBJ1-6, with TRBD1 matching 9 bases. V was pared by 4 bases and J by 6 bases, with 7 bases of the junction left unmatched. Per germline, CDR1 SEHNR and CDR2 FQNEAQ (reference sequence). The CDR3 covers 16 residues. The CDR3 region has the DNA TGTGCCAGCAGCTACGGACAGGGGTTCGCTAATTCACCCCTCCACTTT. This codes for CASSYGQGFANSPLHF. Complete variable domain (other parts from reference TRBV7-9 and TRBJ1-6): DTGVSQNPRHKITKRGQNVTFRCDPISEHNRLYWYRQTLGQGPEFLTYFQNEAQLEKSRLLSDRFSAERPKGSFSTLEIQRTEQGDSAMYLCASSYGQGFANSPLHFGNGTRLTVT.

This clone was observed at least ten times. This chain links TRBV6-2 or TRBV6-3 with TRBJ2-2; D is ambiguous. V shed 7 bases and J shed 3 bases, with 3 bases lying between them. CDR3 length: 11 amino acids. CDR1 is MNHEY and CDR2 is SVGEGT in the germline V gene. The CDR3 DNA reads as TGTGCCAGCAAGGACACCGGGGAGCTGTTTTTT. Amino acid sequence: CASKDTGELFF.

In its sample, this clone was seen once. Possible read error: a much larger clone is one base away. The chain has TRBV19 and TRBJ2-1; 13 bases agree with TRBD2. Germline V gene lookup returns CDR1 LNHDA and CDR2 SQIVND (reference sequence). The CDR3 contains 20 residues. V lost 3 bases, J lost 0 bases, and 11 bases stayed unmatched. The CDR3 nucleotides are TGTGCCAGTAGTATTAGAACAGAACTAGCGGGAGGGATCTCCTACAATGAGCAGTTCTTC. Its translation is CASSIRTELAGGISYNEQFF.